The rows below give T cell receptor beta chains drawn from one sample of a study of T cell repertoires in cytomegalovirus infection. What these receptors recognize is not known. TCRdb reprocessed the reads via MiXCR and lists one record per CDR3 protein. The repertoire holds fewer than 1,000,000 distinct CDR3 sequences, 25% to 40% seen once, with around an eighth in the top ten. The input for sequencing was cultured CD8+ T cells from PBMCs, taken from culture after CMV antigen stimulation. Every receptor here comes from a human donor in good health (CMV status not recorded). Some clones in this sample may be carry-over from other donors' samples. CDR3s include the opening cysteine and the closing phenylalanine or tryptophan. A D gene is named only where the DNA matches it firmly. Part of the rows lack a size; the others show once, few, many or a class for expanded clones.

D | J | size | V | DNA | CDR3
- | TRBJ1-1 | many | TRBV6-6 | TGTGCCAGCAGTTACGCCAGCTTAAACACTGAAGCTTTCTTT | CASSYASLNTEAFF
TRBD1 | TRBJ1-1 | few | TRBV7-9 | TGTGCCAGCAGCTTAGCCCACAGGGGGCTTGACACTGAAGCTTTCTTT | CASSLAHRGLDTEAFF
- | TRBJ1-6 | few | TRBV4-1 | TGCGCCAGCAGCTTAAGGGACGTTGGAGGTTCCTCACCCCTCCACTTT | CASSLRDVGGSSPLHF
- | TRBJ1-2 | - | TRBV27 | TGTGCCAGCACCCCCACCCCCACAGGGAGGGGTGGCTACACCTTC | CASTPTPTGRGGYTF
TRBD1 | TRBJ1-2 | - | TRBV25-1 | TGTGCCAGCAGTGAAGGGACAGCCTCTAACTATGGCTACACCTTC | CASSEGTASNYGYTF
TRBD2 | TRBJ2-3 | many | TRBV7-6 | TGTGCCAGCAGCTCCACGGGCCTAGCGGGGGGGAGCACAGATACGCAGTATTTT | CASSSTGLAGGSTDTQYF
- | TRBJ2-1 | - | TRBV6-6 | TGTGCCAGCAGTTACTCGAGGCAGCCAGGAACGGCCTACAATGAGCAGTTCTTC | CASSYSRQPGTAYNEQFF
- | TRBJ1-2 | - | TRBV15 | TGTGCCACCAGCAGTGGCGTGAACTATGGCTACACCTTC | CATSSGVNYGYTF
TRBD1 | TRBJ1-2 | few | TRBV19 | TGTGCCAGTAGTATCCGGGACAGGGCTAACTATGGCTACACCTTC | CASSIRDRANYGYTF
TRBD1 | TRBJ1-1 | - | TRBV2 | TGTGCCAGCATGTGGGACAGGGGATTCTCCGCGAACACTGAAGCTTTCTTT | CASMWDRGFSANTEAFF
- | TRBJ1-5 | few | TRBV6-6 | TGTGCCAGCAGTTATGAGGGACTTTCCCTCAATCAGCCCCAGCATTTT | CASSYEGLSLNQPQHF
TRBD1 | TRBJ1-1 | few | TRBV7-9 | TGTGCCAGCAGCTTAGCGGTATTGAGGCAGGGGGCCGGTAACACTGAAGCTTTCTTT | CASSLAVLRQGAGNTEAFF
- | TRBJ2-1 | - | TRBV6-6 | TGTGCCAGCCGCGGGGTAAATGAGCAGTTCTTC | CASRGVNEQFF
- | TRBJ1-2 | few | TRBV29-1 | TGCAGCGTTGCCCCAGGGGAGCACTATGGCTACACCTTC | CSVAPGEHYGYTF
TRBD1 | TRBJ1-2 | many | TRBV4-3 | TGCGCCAGCAGCCGCGACAGGGTAAATGGCTACACCTTC | CASSRDRVNGYTF
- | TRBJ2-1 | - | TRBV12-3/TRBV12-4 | TGTGCCAGCAGTTTACCCGAAAATGAGCAGTTCTTC | CASSLPENEQFF
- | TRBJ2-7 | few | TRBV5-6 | TGTGCCAGCAGTTATTACGTGGACTACGAGCAGTACTTC | CASSYYVDYEQYF
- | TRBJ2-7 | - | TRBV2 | TGTGCCAGCAGTGAAGGGACAGCCATCTCCTACGAGCAGTACTTC | CASSEGTAISYEQYF
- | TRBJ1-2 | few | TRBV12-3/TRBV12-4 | TGTGCCAGCAGTTTGGGGGTTCCCCCCGATGGCTACACCTTC | CASSLGVPPDGYTF
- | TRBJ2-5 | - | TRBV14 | TGTGCCAGCAGCCAAAACGGCGGGACCTTAATCAGACAAGAGACCCAGTACTTC | CASSQNGGTLIRQETQYF
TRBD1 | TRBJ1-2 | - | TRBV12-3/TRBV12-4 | TGTGCCAGCAGCCGGGGACAGCGAAATGGCTACACCTTC | CASSRGQRNGYTF
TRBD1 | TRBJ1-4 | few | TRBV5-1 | TGCGCCAGCAGCCAAACCGGACAGGGGGCGCAGATAAATGAAAAACTGTTTTTT | CASSQTGQGAQINEKLFF
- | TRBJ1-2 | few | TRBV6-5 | TGTGCCAGCATGGCCCTAGGCTATGGCTACACCTTC | CASMALGYGYTF
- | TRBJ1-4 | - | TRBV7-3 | TGTGCCAGCAGCTTAGTTTACTACGAAGAGACCCCAGAAAAACTGTTTTTT | CASSLVYYEETPEKLFF
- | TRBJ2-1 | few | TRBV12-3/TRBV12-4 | TGTGCCAGCAGTCTCCGGGACTTCTTAGGCTACAATGAGCAGTTCTTC | CASSLRDFLGYNEQFF
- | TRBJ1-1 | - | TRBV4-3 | TGCGCCAGCAGCCAAGGGGTCCTCGGGTCTGAAGCTTTCTTT | CASSQGVLGSEAFF
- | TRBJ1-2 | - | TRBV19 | TGTGCCAGTAACGGTGGTCATGGCTACACCTTC | CASNGGHGYTF
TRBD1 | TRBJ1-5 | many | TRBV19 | TGTGCCAGTACCAGTACAGGGGGGTTCGATCAGCCCCAGCATTTT | CASTSTGGFDQPQHF
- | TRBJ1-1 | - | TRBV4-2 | TGTGCCAGCAGCCACGAGGGCCTTTCGAACACTGAAGCTTTCTTT | CASSHEGLSNTEAFF
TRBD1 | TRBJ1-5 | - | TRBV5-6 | TGTGCCAGCAGCCGCCTGCCGGGACAGGGTGGATGGAATCAGCCCCAGCATTTT | CASSRLPGQGGWNQPQHF
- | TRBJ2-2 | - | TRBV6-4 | TGTGCCAGCAGCGCACGCCCTTGGAACGCTCCAATTACGAACACCGGGGAGCTGTTTTTT | CASSARPWNAPITNTGELFF
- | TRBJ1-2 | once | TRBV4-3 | TGCGCCAGCAGCCAAGAACAGGGACTAGGGGCGGGCTACACCTTC | CASSQEQGLGAGYTF
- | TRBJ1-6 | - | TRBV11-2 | TGTGCCAGCAGCGCCCGGGGGGAGAGCTCCTATAATTCACCCCTCCACTTT | CASSARGESSYNSPLHF
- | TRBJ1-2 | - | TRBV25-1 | TGTGCCAGCAGTGAAAGTGTATCCTATGGCTACACCTTC | CASSESVSYGYTF
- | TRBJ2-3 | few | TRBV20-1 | TGCAGTGCTAGAGATAGGGTAGGCCTACGGCTCACAGATACGCAGTATTTT | CSARDRVGLRLTDTQYF
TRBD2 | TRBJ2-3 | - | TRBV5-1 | TGCGCCAGCAGCTTGACTAGCGGGGGACGTAGGCGCACAGATACGCAGTATTTT | CASSLTSGGRRRTDTQYF
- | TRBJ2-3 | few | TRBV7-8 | TGTGCCAGCAGCCGGGGGCCCTTCACAGATACGCAGTATTTT | CASSRGPFTDTQYF
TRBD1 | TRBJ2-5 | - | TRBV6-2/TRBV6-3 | TGTGCCAGCAGTGAAACAGGGGAAAAACAAGAGACCCAGTACTTC | CASSETGEKQETQYF
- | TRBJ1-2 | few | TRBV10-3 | TGTGCCATCAGTGAGGATGGGACGTCCATCTATGGCTACACCTTC | CAISEDGTSIYGYTF
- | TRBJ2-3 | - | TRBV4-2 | TGTGCCAGCAGCCAAGAATTCCCGTTTGGTACTAGCACAGATACGCAGTATTTT | CASSQEFPFGTSTDTQYF
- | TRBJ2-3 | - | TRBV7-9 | TGTGCCAGCAGCTTAGTGGACACTCTCACAGATACGCAGTATTTT | CASSLVDTLTDTQYF
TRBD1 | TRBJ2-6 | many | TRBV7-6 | TGTGCCAGCAGCTCAGACAGGACAGGCTACGGTACTGGAGCCAACGTCCTGACTTTC | CASSSDRTGYGTGANVLTF
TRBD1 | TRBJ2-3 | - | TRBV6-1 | TGTGCCAGCCGAGATTGGGGACAGTCGACTAGCACAGATACGCAGTATTTT | CASRDWGQSTSTDTQYF
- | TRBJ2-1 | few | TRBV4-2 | TGTGCCAGCAGCCAAGACAACAGCTACAATGAGCAGTTCTTC | CASSQDNSYNEQFF
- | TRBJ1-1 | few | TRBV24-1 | TGTGCCACCAGTGATTTGGAGGGCACTGAAGCTTTCTTT | CATSDLEGTEAFF
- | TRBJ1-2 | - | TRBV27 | TGTGCCAGCAGTTTGATGGGGGGCAGTGGCTACACCTTC | CASSLMGGSGYTF
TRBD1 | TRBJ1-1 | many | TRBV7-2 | TGTGCCAGCAGCTTTTTGGGACAGGCGAACACTGAAGCTTTCTTT | CASSFLGQANTEAFF
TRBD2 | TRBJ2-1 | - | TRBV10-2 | TGCGCCAGCACGGAGCGGGGGGCCAACTACAATGAGCAGTTCTTC | CASTERGANYNEQFF
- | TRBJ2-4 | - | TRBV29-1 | TGCAGCGTCGGTGGCAGCTTAGCCAAAAACATTCAGTACTTC | CSVGGSLAKNIQYF
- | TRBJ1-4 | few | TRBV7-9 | TGTGCCAGCAGCTTAGTTACAAGAGTGACTAATGAAAAACTGTTTTTT | CASSLVTRVTNEKLFF
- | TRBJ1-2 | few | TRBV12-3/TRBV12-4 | TGTGCCAGCACCGATAACGGGGGTGGTGGTAACTATGGCTACACCTTC | CASTDNGGGGNYGYTF
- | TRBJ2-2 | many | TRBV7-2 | TGTGCCAGCAGCTTAGACTGGGACCGCGGAGGGGAGCTGTTTTTT | CASSLDWDRGGELFF
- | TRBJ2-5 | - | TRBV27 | TGTGCCAGCAGTTTCTGGGGGACCGAAGAGACCCAGTACTTC | CASSFWGTEETQYF
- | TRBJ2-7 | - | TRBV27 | TGTGCCAGCAGTCCTTACCAGACAGACGAGCAGTACTTC | CASSPYQTDEQYF